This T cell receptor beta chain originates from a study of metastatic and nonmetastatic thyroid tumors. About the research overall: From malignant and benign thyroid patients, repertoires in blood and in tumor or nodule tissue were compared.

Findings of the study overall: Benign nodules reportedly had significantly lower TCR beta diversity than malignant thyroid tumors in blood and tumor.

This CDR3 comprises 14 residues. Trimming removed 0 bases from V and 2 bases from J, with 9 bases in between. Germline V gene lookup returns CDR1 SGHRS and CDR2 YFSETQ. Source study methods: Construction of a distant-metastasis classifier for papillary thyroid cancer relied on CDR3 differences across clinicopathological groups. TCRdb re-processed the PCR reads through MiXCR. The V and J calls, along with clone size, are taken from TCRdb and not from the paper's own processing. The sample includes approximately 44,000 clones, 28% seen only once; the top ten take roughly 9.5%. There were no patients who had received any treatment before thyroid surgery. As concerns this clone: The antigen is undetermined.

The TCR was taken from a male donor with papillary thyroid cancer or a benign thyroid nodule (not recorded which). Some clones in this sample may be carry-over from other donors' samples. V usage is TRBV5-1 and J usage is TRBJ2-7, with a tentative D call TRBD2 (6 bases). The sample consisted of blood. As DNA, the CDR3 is TGCGCCAGCAGCTTGGGGGGAGGAACCTACGAGCAGTACTTC. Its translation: CASSLGGGTYEQYF.